These T cell receptor beta chains were read from a single sample in a study of shared clonotypes between healthy human individuals. The data were produced by immunoSEQ multiplex PCR, yet TCRdb's version contains in-frame clones alone and is incomplete. The data contain approximately 530,000 clones, roughly 95% of them singletons. The sample consisted of naive CD4+ T cells sorted from blood. The source of these receptors is a young woman in good health. Both conserved end residues are part of each CDR3. A D gene is named only where the DNA matches it firmly. Not every row has a clone size; where given, it reads once, few, many or a size class.

TRBV2,TRBD1,TRBJ2-5,-,TGTGCCAGTACCCCAGGGGGCTGGGAGACCCAGTACTTC,CASTPGGWETQYF
TRBV27,TRBD2,TRBJ2-3,-,TGTGCCAGCAGTTTATTTGGAGTAGCGGGAGGTACAGATACGCAGTATTTT,CASSLFGVAGGTDTQYF
TRBV19,-,TRBJ2-6,-,TGTGCCAGCGCGGGGAGCTCTGGGGCCAACGTCCTGACTTTC,CASAGSSGANVLTF
TRBV10-2,TRBD2,TRBJ2-1,-,TGCGCCAGCAGTGCCCCGGGGGGTGAGCAGTTCTTC,CASSAPGGEQFF
TRBV27,-,TRBJ2-7,-,TGTGCCAGCAGTTTAAACGGGGTTGGAAGCTACTACGAGCAGTACTTC,CASSLNGVGSYYEQYF
TRBV14,-,TRBJ2-5,once,TGTGCCAGCAGCCTAGGGAATCAAGAGACCCAGTACTTC,CASSLGNQETQYF
TRBV7-9,TRBD1,TRBJ2-7,-,TGTGCCAGCAGCTTCGGACAGGGTAATTACGAGCAGTACTTC,CASSFGQGNYEQYF
TRBV14,TRBD1,TRBJ1-1,-,TGTGCCAGCAGCCGGACAGGGGCTGAAGCTTTCTTT,CASSRTGAEAFF
TRBV25-1,-,TRBJ1-2,few,TGTGCCAGCAGTGACGTGACAGTTATCTATGGCTACACCTTC,CASSDVTVIYGYTF
TRBV5-4,-,TRBJ2-1,-,TGTGCCAGCAGCTTGGAAGTCTTTCATGAGCAGTTCTTC,CASSLEVFHEQFF
TRBV5-1,-,TRBJ1-1,-,TGCGCCAGCAGTCTCCAGGAGGATACTGAAGCTTTCTTT,CASSLQEDTEAFF
TRBV7-6,-,TRBJ2-5,once,TGTGCCAGATATCAGGTGGTACCAGAGACCCAGTACTTC,CARYQVVPETQYF
TRBV7-9,TRBD2,TRBJ2-3,-,TGTGCCAGCAGCTTGCGGCCTAGCGGGCCCACAGATACGCAGTATTTT,CASSLRPSGPTDTQYF
TRBV19,TRBD2,TRBJ2-3,-,TGTGCCAGTAGTGGGGGAGGGCCCACAGATACGCAGTATTTT,CASSGGGPTDTQYF
TRBV4-1,TRBD1,TRBJ1-5,-,TGCGCCAGCAGCCGGACAGGAGGCAATCAGCCCCAGCATTTT,CASSRTGGNQPQHF
TRBV7-8,-,TRBJ2-7,-,TGTGCCAGCAGCTTTTTTCTTGGCCATCAGTCTTACGAGCAGTACTTC,CASSFFLGHQSYEQYF
TRBV7-2,TRBD2,TRBJ2-5,-,TGTGCCAGCAGCCCATTCGGGGGGAGTGGGATAGAGACCCAGTACTTC,CASSPFGGSGIETQYF
TRBV10-2,-,TRBJ2-2,once,TGCGCCAGCAGCAGGGGGGTTCCCCCCGGGGAGCTGTTTTTT,CASSRGVPPGELFF
TRBV18,-,TRBJ1-1,-,TGTGCCAGCTCACCAGATAGCACGCCAAACACTGAAGCTTTCTTT,CASSPDSTPNTEAFF
TRBV21-1,-,TRBJ2-2,-,TGTGCCAGCAGTCGACAACCCGCCGGCAGCGGGGAGCTGTTTTTT,CASSRQPAGSGELFF
TRBV28,TRBD1,TRBJ2-7,-,TGTGCCAGCAGTTTATTAATAGACCGGGACAGAGCCTACGAGCAGTACTTC,CASSLLIDRDRAYEQYF
TRBV28,TRBD1,TRBJ2-7,-,TGTGCCAGCCGACAGGGAGCCTACGAGCAGTACTTC,CASRQGAYEQYF
TRBV5-1,TRBD2,TRBJ2-3,-,TGCGCCAGCAGCCTACTAGCGGGGAGCACAGATACGCAGTATTTT,CASSLLAGSTDTQYF
TRBV4-1,-,TRBJ2-1,-,TGCGCCAGCAGCCACCAGGCGCCGTACAATGAGCAGTTCTTC,CASSHQAPYNEQFF
TRBV5-1,-,TRBJ2-5,-,TGCGCCAGCAGCTTGGCCGCTGTGGCGGAGACCCAGTACTTC,CASSLAAVAETQYF
TRBV19,-,TRBJ1-1,-,TGTGCCAGTTGGGCGGCAGGCCTGAACACTGAAGCTTTCTTT,CASWAAGLNTEAFF
TRBV2,-,TRBJ2-3,once,TGTGCCAGCAGTGCGGTGATGGTGCAGTATTTT,CASSAVMVQYF
TRBV28,-,TRBJ2-7,-,TGTGCCAGCAGTTTAAACGGCTACGAGCAGTACTTC,CASSLNGYEQYF
TRBV15,-,TRBJ2-7,-,TGTGCCACCAGCAGAGGATCTCCGTACGAGCAGTACTTC,CATSRGSPYEQYF
TRBV5-1,-,TRBJ2-2,-,TGCACCAGCAGCCCTACCGGAAGCGGGCGGGGAAACACCGGGGAGCTGTTTTTT,CTSSPTGSGRGNTGELFF
TRBV10-3,-,TRBJ1-5,-,TGTGCCAGCAAGGGGACTGGGGAAATCCAGCCCCAGCATTTT,CASKGTGEIQPQHF
TRBV5-4,-,TRBJ1-2,-,TGTGCCAGCAGCTTGGATAGGGGCTATGGCTACACCTTC,CASSLDRGYGYTF
TRBV4-1,-,TRBJ2-5,-,TGCGCCAGCAGCCAAAATAATCGGGGCGGGTTAGAGACCCAGTACTTC,CASSQNNRGGLETQYF
TRBV28,TRBD1,TRBJ1-4,-,TGTGCCAGCAGTTCGGGACAGGGTAATGAAAAACTGTTTTTT,CASSSGQGNEKLFF
TRBV21-1,-,TRBJ2-7,-,TGTGCCAGCAGCAAAGCTGGGGCTGGGGTAGGAGTCTACGAGCAGTACTTC,CASSKAGAGVGVYEQYF
TRBV19,-,TRBJ1-5,-,TGTGCCAGTATGGGGAGGGATAGCAATCAGCCCCAGCATTTT,CASMGRDSNQPQHF
TRBV28,TRBD1,TRBJ2-7,-,TGTGCCAGCAGTCCCCCGTTAGGGGGCCGCCCCTACGAGCAGTACTTC,CASSPPLGGRPYEQYF
TRBV5-1,TRBD2,TRBJ2-5,-,TGCGCCAGCAGCGCCGGACTAGCGGGATTTGAGACCCAGTACTTC,CASSAGLAGFETQYF
TRBV10-3,-,TRBJ2-7,-,TGTGCCATCAGGAATTCCGGGAGTCGCGGCGAGCAGTACTTC,CAIRNSGSRGEQYF
TRBV28,TRBD1,TRBJ1-2,-,TGTGCCAGCAGCCAACCTGGGACAGGCGTTAACTATGGCTACACCTTC,CASSQPGTGVNYGYTF
TRBV14,-,TRBJ2-1,-,TGTGCCAGCAGCAACCGCTGGGACTCCTACAATGAGCAGTTCTTC,CASSNRWDSYNEQFF
TRBV28,-,TRBJ1-5,-,TGTGCCAGCAGTCGCCGACAGTATAGCAATCAGCCCCAGCATTTT,CASSRRQYSNQPQHF
TRBV5-1,TRBD2,TRBJ2-3,-,TGCGCCAGCAGCCCGGGACTAGCGGGAGGCACAGATACGCAGTATTTT,CASSPGLAGGTDTQYF
TRBV7-9,-,TRBJ1-4,once,TGTGCCAGCAATCCCTTCGAGGAGGTTGAAAAACTGTTTTTT,CASNPFEEVEKLFF
TRBV5-1,TRBD2,TRBJ2-3,-,TGCGCCAGCAGCTTGGAGACTAGCGGGATTACAGATACGCAGTATTTT,CASSLETSGITDTQYF
TRBV10-3,TRBD1,TRBJ2-1,-,TGTGCCATCAGTGAGTCGCCTGGGACAGGGGTGATTGAGCAGTTCTTC,CAISESPGTGVIEQFF
TRBV5-1,TRBD1,TRBJ1-4,-,TGCGCCAGCAGCTCGGGACAGGGGCCTGAAAAACTGTTTTTT,CASSSGQGPEKLFF
TRBV19,-,TRBJ1-4,-,TGTGCCAGTAACAAAAGAGGTGCAACTAATGAAAAACTGTTTTTT,CASNKRGATNEKLFF
TRBV27,TRBD1,TRBJ2-1,-,TGTGCCAGCAGCCTCGACAGGGGCGGCTACAGTGAGCAGTTCTTC,CASSLDRGGYSEQFF
TRBV7-9,TRBD2,TRBJ2-5,-,TGTGCCAGCAGCTTACCCCGGTTGGGTAGCGGGAGTCCAAACCAGACCCAGTACTTC,CASSLPRLGSGSPNQTQYF
TRBV9,TRBD1,TRBJ2-7,few,TGTGCCAGCAGCGTAACGACGGGACAGCTTCCCTACGAGCAGTACTTC,CASSVTTGQLPYEQYF